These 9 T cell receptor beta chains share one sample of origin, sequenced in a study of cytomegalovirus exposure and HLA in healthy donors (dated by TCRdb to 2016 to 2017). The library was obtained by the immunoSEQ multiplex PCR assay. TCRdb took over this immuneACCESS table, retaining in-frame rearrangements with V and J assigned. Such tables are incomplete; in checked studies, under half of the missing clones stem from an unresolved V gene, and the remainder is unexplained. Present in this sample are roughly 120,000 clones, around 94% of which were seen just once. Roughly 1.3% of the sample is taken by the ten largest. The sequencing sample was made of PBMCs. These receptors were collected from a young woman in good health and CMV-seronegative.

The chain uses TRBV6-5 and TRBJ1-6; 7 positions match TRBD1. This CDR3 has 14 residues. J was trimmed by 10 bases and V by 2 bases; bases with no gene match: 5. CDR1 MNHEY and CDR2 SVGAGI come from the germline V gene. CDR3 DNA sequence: TGTGCCAGCAGTTACGGACAGGTTGGGTCACCCCTCCACTTT. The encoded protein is CASSYGQVGSPLHF.

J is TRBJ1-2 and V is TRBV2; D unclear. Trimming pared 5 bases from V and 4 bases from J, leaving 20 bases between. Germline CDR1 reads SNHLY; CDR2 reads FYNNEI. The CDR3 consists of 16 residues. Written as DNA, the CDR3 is TGTGCCAGCAGTATGAAATCGGACTTTTCGGGCTATGGCTACACCTTC. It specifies CASSMKSDFSGYGYTF.

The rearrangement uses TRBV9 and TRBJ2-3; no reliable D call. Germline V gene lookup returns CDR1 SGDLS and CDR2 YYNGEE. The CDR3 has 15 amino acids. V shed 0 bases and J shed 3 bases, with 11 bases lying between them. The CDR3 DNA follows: TGTGCCAGCAGCGTAGACAGATCATCTACAGATACGCAGTATTTT. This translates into CASSVDRSSTDTQYF.

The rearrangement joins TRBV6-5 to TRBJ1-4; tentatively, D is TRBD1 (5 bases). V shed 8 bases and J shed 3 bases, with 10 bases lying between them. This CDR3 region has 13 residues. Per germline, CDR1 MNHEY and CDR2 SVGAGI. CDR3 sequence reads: CASQGRPNEKLFF. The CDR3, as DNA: TGTGCCAGCCAGGGTCGTCCTAATGAAAAACTGTTTTTT.

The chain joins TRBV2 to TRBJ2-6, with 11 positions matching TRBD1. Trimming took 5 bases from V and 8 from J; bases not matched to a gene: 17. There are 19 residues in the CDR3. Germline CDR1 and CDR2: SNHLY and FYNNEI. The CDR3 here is CASSSRTGGFLGVTNVLTF. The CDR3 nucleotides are TGTGCCAGCAGTTCTAGGACAGGGGGCTTTTTGGGTGTGACCAACGTCCTGACTTTC.

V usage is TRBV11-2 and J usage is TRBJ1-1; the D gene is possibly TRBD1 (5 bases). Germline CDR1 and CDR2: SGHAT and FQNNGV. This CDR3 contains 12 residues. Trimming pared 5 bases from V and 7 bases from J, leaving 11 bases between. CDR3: CASSPTGNEAFF. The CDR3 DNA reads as TGTGCCAGCAGCCCTACAGGCAATGAAGCTTTCTTT.

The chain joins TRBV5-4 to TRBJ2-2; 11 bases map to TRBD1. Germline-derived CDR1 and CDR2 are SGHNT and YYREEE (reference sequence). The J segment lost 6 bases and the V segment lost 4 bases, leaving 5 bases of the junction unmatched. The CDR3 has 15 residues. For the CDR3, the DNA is TGTGCCAGCAGCCGGACAGGGGGCTTCGCCGGGGAGCTGTTTTTT. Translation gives CASSRTGGFAGELFF. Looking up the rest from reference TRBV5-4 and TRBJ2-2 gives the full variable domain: ETGVTQSPTHLIKTRGQQVTLRCSSQSGHNTVSWYQQALGQGPQFIFQYYREEENGRGNFPPRFSGLQFPNYSSELNVNALELDDSALYLCASSRTGGFAGELFFGEGSRLTVL.

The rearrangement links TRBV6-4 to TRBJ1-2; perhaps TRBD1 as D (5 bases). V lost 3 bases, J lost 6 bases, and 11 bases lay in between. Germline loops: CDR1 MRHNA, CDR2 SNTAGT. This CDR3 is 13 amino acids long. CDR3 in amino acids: CASSEHPGNGYTF. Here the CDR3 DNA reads TGTGCCAGCAGTGAACATCCAGGGAATGGCTACACCTTC.

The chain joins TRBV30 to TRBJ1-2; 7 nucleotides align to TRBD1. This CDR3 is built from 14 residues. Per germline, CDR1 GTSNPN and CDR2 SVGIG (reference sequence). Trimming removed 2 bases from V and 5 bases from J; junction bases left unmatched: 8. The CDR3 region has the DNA TGTGCCTGGAGTTCAACGACAGGGATATATGGCTACACCTTC. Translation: CAWSSTTGIYGYTF. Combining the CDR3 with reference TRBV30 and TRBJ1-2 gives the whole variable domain SQTIHQWPATLVQPVGSPLSLECTVEGTSNPNLYWYRQAAGRGLQLLFYSVGIGQISSEVPQNLSASRPQDRQFILSSKKLLLSDSGFYLCAWSSTTGIYGYTFGSGTRLTVV.